This is a list of T cell receptor beta chains from one sample in a study of regulatory T cells in long-lasting Graves disease. MiXCR was run by TCRdb on the multiplex PCR reads, yielding one entry per CDR3 protein. Of roughly 610,000 distinct CDR3 sequences in the sample, 16% were seen once. These data were likewise used in another study, on T cells in Graves' hyperthyroidism and ophthalmopathy.

Specimen: peripheral blood mononuclear cells (PBMCs), collected at new diagnosis, from a patient treated with antithyroid drugs. The receptors stem from a man in his late teens or twenties with Graves disease. The CDR3 runs from the conserved cysteine through the conserved F or W. Each record gives: CDR3 length, J gene, clone size, D gene, V gene, CDR3 protein, CDR3 DNA. The D gene is left open where the match is weak. Only some rows state a clone size, as once, few, many or a class for expanded clones.

>17|TRBJ2-1|many|-|TRBV7-3
CASSPLGTVPLNNEQFF
TGTGCCAGCAGCCCTCTTGGGACGGTCCCTCTGAACAATGAGCAGTTCTTC
>14|TRBJ2-1|-|TRBD2|TRBV11-3
CASSPAGIYNEQFF
TGTGCCAGCAGTCCAGCGGGGATATACAATGAGCAGTTCTTC
>14|TRBJ1-2|many|-|TRBV19
CASRIPGINYGYTF
TGTGCCAGTAGAATCCCAGGGATCAACTATGGCTACACCTTC
>14|TRBJ2-2|few|TRBD1|TRBV6-1
CASKRTGNTGELFF
TGTGCCAGCAAGCGGACAGGGAACACCGGGGAGCTGTTTTTT
>11|TRBJ1-2|few|-|TRBV28
CASSPGDSYTF
TGTGCCAGCAGCCCCGGGGACAGCTACACCTTC
>13|TRBJ2-5|many|TRBD2|TRBV20-1
CSTEREVQETQYF
TGCAGTACCGAGCGGGAGGTGCAAGAGACCCAGTACTTC
>15|TRBJ2-2|few|TRBD1|TRBV27
CASSRQGAYTGELFF
TGTGCCAGCAGTAGACAGGGGGCTTACACCGGGGAGCTGTTTTTT
>16|TRBJ2-3|few|-|TRBV7-9
CASSQPSSREADTQYF
TGTGCCAGCAGCCAACCCTCCTCGCGAGAGGCAGATACGCAGTATTTT
>13|TRBJ2-2|many|TRBD2|TRBV30
CASKRGNTGELFF
TGTGCCTCCAAGCGGGGGAACACCGGGGAGCTGTTTTTT
>16|TRBJ2-1|many|-|TRBV6-2/TRBV6-3
CASSYAQQGLYNEQFF
TGTGCCAGCAGTTACGCCCAGCAGGGGCTCTACAATGAGCAGTTCTTC
>15|TRBJ2-1|many|TRBD2|TRBV18
CASSPPTSGSHEQFF
TGTGCCAGCTCACCACCGACTAGCGGGAGCCATGAGCAGTTCTTC
>15|TRBJ2-3|many|-|TRBV28
CASSRRGPYADTQYF
TGTGCCAGCAGCCGGCGAGGGCCCTACGCAGATACGCAGTATTTT
>14|TRBJ1-2|few|-|TRBV7-9
CASSLRQSYFGYTF
TGTGCCAGCAGCTTAAGACAATCCTACTTTGGCTACACCTTC
>13|TRBJ2-1|few|-|TRBV5-6
CASSTDTPDEQFF
TGTGCCAGCAGCACAGATACGCCCGATGAGCAGTTCTTC
>15|TRBJ2-7|many|TRBD2|TRBV9
CASSVGAGRAYEQYF
TGTGCCAGCAGCGTCGGAGCGGGAAGGGCCTACGAGCAGTACTTC
>16|TRBJ2-1|few|TRBD2|TRBV3-1
CASSPRLAGEGGEQFF
TGTGCCAGCAGCCCACGTCTAGCGGGAGAAGGGGGTGAGCAGTTCTTC
>13|TRBJ1-4|many|-|TRBV20-1
CSAERGGNEKLFF
TGCAGTGCAGAAAGGGGGGGGAATGAAAAACTGTTTTTT
>16|TRBJ2-7|many|-|TRBV7-8
CASSLYPPREPYEQYF
TGTGCCAGCAGCTTGTACCCCCCCCGAGAACCCTACGAGCAGTACTTC
>12|TRBJ1-1|few|TRBD1|TRBV18
CASADRGGEAFF
TGTGCCAGCGCGGACAGGGGAGGTGAAGCTTTCTTT
>12|TRBJ2-7|-|-|TRBV27
CASSTGFSEQYF
TGTGCCAGCAGTACAGGGTTTAGCGAGCAGTACTTC
>19|TRBJ2-3|many|-|TRBV7-8
CASSFTRVWRQGNTDTQYF
TGTGCCAGCAGCTTTACAAGGGTTTGGCGTCAGGGTAACACAGATACGCAGTATTTT
>14|TRBJ2-7|many|-|TRBV28
CASSLSRGSYEQYF
TGTGCCAGCAGTTTATCCAGGGGATCCTACGAGCAGTACTTC
>13|TRBJ1-2|many|-|TRBV18
CASSPEGTYGYTF
TGTGCCAGCTCACCAGAGGGGACCTATGGCTACACCTTC
>18|TRBJ2-1|many|TRBD2|TRBV7-3
CASSAQPGLAKRWNEQFF
TGTGCCAGCAGCGCCCAACCGGGACTAGCGAAAAGGTGGAATGAGCAGTTCTTC
>15|TRBJ1-2|many|TRBD1|TRBV10-3
CAISDPGTAGYGYTF
TGTGCCATCAGTGACCCCGGGACAGCGGGCTATGGCTACACCTTC
>15|TRBJ2-4|-|-|TRBV30
CAWSQGLFRGNIQYF
TGTGCCTGGAGTCAGGGACTTTTTCGCGGAAACATTCAGTACTTC
>17|TRBJ1-4|many|-|TRBV12-3/TRBV12-4
CASSLARDGGANEKLFF
TGTGCCAGCAGTTTAGCGCGGGACGGTGGAGCTAATGAAAAACTGTTTTTT
>12|TRBJ1-1|-|TRBD1|TRBV29-1
CSAAGGATEAFF
TGCAGCGCAGCAGGGGGGGCCACTGAAGCTTTCTTT
>15|TRBJ2-4|many|-|TRBV3-1
CASSPGLLAKNIQYF
TGTGCCAGCAGCCCGGGACTCTTAGCCAAAAACATTCAGTACTTC
>15|TRBJ1-5|-|TRBD1|TRBV5-8
CASSLGDRGYQPQHF
TGTGCCAGCAGCTTGGGGGACAGGGGATATCAGCCCCAGCATTTT
>15|TRBJ2-3|many|TRBD2|TRBV12-3/TRBV12-4
CASSRGGTSTDTQYF
TGTGCCAGCAGTCGGGGAGGGACCAGCACAGATACGCAGTATTTT
>13|TRBJ1-5|few|-|TRBV6-1
CASSEAIVQPQHF
TGTGCCAGCAGTGAAGCTATAGTACAGCCCCAGCATTTT
>12|TRBJ2-1|-|-|TRBV11-1
CASSIGSNEQFF
TGTGCCAGCAGCATAGGGAGCAATGAGCAGTTCTTC
>16|TRBJ2-3|-|-|TRBV6-2/TRBV6-3
CASSARAVPGTDTQYF
TGTGCCAGCAGTGCCCGAGCGGTTCCGGGGACAGATACGCAGTATTTT
>13|TRBJ1-1|-|TRBD1|TRBV9
CASSLRTGTEAFF
TGTGCCAGCAGCTTACGGACAGGCACTGAAGCTTTCTTT
>14|TRBJ2-5|few|-|TRBV19
CASQVTFTRETQYF
TGTGCCAGCCAAGTGACATTCACGCGAGAGACCCAGTACTTC
>14|TRBJ2-5|-|-|TRBV7-9
CASSPDGRQETQYF
TGTGCCAGCAGCCCAGACGGGAGACAAGAGACCCAGTACTTC
>16|TRBJ2-3|many|-|TRBV2
CASSAVSRLRTDTQYF
TGTGCCAGCAGCGCCGTATCCCGTCTTCGCACAGATACGCAGTATTTT
>13|TRBJ2-1|once|TRBD2|TRBV19
CASSFGLAGEQFF
TGTGCCAGTAGTTTCGGACTAGCGGGGGAGCAGTTCTTC
>16|TRBJ1-6|few|-|TRBV4-2
CASSQDPAGDFSPLHF
TGTGCCAGCAGCCAAGATCCGGCAGGGGACTTTTCACCCCTCCACTTT
>13|TRBJ1-5|few|-|TRBV7-2
CASSSHSGGPQHF
TGTGCCAGCAGCTCCCACTCGGGGGGGCCCCAGCATTTT
>14|TRBJ2-3|many|-|TRBV7-9
CASSLRGRRDTQYF
TGTGCCAGCAGCTTACGTGGGAGGAGGGATACGCAGTATTTT
>14|TRBJ2-3|-|-|TRBV5-4
CASSLVGGIDTQYF
TGTGCCAGCAGCTTAGTAGGAGGGATCGATACGCAGTATTTT